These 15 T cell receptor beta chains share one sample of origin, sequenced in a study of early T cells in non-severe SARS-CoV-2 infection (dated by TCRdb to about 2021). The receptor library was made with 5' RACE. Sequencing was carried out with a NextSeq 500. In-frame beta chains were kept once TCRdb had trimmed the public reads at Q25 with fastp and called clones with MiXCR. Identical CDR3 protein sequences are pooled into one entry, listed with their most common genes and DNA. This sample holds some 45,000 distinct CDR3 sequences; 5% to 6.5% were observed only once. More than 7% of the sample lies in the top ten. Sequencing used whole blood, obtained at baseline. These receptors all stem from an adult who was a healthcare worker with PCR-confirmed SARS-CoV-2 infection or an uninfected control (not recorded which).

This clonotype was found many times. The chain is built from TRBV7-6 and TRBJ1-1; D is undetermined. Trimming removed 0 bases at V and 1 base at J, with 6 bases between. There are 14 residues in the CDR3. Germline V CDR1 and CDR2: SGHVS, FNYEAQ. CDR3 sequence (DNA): TGTGCCAGCAGCTTAGCCGAAGAGAACACTGAAGCTTTCTTT. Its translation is CASSLAEENTEAFF.

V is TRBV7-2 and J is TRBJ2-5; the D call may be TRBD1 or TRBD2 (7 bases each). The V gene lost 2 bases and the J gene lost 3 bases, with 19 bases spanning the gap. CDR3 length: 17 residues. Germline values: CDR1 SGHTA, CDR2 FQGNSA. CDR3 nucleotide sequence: TGTGCCAGCAGCTTATTTTTTCGATCAGGGGGGGAAGAGACCCAGTACTTC. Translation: CASSLFFRSGGEETQYF.

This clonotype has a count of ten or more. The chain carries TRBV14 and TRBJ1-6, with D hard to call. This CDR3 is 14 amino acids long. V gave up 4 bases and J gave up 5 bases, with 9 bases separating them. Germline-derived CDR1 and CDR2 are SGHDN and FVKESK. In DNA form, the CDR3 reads TGTGCCAGCAGCCTCGTCCGGAATAATTCACCCCTCCACTTT. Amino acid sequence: CASSLVRNNSPLHF.

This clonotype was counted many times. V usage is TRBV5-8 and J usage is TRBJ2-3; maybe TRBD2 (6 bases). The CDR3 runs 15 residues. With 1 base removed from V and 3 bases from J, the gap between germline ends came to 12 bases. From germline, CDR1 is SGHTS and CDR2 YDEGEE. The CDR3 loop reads CASSLYGGLTDTQYF. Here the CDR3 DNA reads TGTGCCAGCAGCTTGTATGGGGGGTTGACAGATACGCAGTATTTT.

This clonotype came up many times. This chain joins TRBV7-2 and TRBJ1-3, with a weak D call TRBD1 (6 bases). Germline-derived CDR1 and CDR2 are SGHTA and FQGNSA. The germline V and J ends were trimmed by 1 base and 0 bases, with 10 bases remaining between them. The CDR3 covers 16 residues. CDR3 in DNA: TGTGCCAGCAGCTTAGTAGGGGGTCGCTCTGGAAACACCATATATTTT. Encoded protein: CASSLVGGRSGNTIYF.

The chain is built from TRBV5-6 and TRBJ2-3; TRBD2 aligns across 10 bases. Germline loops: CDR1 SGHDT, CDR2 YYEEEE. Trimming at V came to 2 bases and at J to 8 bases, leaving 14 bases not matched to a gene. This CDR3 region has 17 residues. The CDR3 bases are TGTGCCAGCAGCTTTAGTAAGAAATATAGCGGGGGGCTTACGCAGTATTTT. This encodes CASSFSKKYSGGLTQYF. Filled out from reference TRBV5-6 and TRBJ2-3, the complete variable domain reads DAGVTQSPTHLIKTRGQQVTLRCSPKSGHDTVSWYQQALGQGPQFIFQYYEEEERQRGNFPDRFSGHQFPNYSSELNVNALLLGDSALYLCASSFSKKYSGGLTQYFGPGTRLTVL.

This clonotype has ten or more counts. Written as DNA, the CDR3 is TGTGCCAGCAGTCCCCGGGGGGGCGATCAGCCCCAGCATTTT. Translated, it gives CASSPRGGDQPQHF. V usage is TRBV12-3 or TRBV12-4 and J usage is TRBJ1-5, with D possibly being TRBD1 (6 bases). The V gene lost 5 bases and the J gene lost 5 bases, with 13 bases spanning the gap. The CDR3 runs 14 residues.

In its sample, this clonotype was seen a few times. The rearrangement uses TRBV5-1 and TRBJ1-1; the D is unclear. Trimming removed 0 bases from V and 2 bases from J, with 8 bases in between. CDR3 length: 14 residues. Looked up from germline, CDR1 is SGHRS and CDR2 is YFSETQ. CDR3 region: CASSLEGTNTEAFF. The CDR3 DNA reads TGCGCCAGCAGCTTGGAGGGAACTAACACTGAAGCTTTCTTT.

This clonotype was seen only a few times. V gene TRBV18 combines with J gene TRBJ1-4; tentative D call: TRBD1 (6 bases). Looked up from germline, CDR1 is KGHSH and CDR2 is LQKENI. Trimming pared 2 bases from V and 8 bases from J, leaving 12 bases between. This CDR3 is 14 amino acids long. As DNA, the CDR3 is TGTGCCAGCTCACCAACAGGGCGAGGAGAAAAACTGTTTTTT. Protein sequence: CASSPTGRGEKLFF.

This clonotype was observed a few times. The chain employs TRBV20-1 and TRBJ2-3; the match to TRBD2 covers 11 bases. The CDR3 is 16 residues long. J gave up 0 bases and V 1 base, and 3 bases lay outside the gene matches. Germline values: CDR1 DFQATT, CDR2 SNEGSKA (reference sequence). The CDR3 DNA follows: TGCAGTGCTAGAGGAATAGCGGGGGGGAGCACAGATACGCAGTATTTT. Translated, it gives CSARGIAGGSTDTQYF.

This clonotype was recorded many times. Written as DNA, the CDR3 is TGTGCCAGCAGCTTAGGGCTAGCGGGGGCCCAAGAGACCCAGTACTTC. Its translation: CASSLGLAGAQETQYF. The V gene is TRBV7-2, the J gene TRBJ2-5; 10 positions agree with TRBD2. The J segment lost 1 base and the V segment lost 1 base, leaving 3 bases of the junction unmatched. Germline CDR1 SGHTA, CDR2 FQGNSA. The CDR3 has 16 amino acids.

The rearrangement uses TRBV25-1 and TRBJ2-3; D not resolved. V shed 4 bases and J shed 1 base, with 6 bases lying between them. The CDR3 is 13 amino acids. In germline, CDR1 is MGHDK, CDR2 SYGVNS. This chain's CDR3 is CASSVGGTDTQYF. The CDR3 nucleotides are TGTGCCAGCAGTGTTGGGGGCACAGATACGCAGTATTTT.

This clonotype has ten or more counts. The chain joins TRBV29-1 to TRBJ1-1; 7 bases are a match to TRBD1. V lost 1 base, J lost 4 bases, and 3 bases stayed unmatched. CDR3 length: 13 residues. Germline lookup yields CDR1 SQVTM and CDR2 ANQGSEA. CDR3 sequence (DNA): TGCAGCGTTGAAGCAGGGGGGAGCACTGAAGCTTTCTTT. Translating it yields CSVEAGGSTEAFF.

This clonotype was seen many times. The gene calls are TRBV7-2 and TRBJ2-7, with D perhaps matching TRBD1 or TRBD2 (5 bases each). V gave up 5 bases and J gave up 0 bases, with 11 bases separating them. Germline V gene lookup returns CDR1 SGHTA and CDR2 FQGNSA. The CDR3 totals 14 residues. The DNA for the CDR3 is TGTGCCAGCAGCCCGAGGGGCACCTCCTACGAGCAGTACTTC. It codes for CASSPRGTSYEQYF.

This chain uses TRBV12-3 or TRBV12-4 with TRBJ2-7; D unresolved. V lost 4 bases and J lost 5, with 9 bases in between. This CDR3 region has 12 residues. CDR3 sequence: CASSSGPNEQYF. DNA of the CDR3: TGTGCCAGCAGTTCCGGCCCTAACGAGCAGTACTTC.